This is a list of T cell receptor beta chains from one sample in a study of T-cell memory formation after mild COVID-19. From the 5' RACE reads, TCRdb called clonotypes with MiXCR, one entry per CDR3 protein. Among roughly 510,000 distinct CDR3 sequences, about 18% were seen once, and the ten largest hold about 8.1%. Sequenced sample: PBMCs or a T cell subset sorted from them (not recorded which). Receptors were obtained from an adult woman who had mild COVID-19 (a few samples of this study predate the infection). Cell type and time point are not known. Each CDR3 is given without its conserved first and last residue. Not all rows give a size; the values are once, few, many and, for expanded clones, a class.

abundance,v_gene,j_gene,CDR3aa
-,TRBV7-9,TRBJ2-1,ASTPALPGSEQF
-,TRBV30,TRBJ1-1,AWSVRRNTEAF
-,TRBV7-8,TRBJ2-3,ASSGRGGTSTDTQY
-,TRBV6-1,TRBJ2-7,ASSERPGLAGVPYEQY
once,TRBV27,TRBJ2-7,ASSFTGSEQY
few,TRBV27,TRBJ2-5,AVQGGGVGETQY
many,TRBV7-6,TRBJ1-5,ASSLGQGHNQPQH
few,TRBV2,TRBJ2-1,ASSARGRPYNEQF
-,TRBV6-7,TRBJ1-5,ACRVYSNQPQH
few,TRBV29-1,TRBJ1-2,SVIRDRGPYGYT
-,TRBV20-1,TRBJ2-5,SALGTGLRHQETQY
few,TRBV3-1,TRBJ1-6,ASSQGLGFVPLH
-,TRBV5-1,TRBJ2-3,ASRPNGTDTQY
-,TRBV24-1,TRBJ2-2,ATSGVSTGELF
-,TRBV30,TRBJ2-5,AWRKQGSEETQY
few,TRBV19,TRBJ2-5,ASSMMESRTQY
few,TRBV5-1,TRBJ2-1,ASSSIQEQF
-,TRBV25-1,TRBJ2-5,ASSEWTSGLQETQY
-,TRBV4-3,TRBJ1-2,ASSQESRRRVNYGYT
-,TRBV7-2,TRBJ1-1,ASSLSGGLNTEAF
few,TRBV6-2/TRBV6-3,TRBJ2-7,ASSYHYAAGVSSYEQY
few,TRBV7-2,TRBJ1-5,ASSLAGLNQPQH
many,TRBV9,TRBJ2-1,ASSVGTLRPNEQF
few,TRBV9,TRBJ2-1,ASSVERGGQF
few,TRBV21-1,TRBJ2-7,ASSKGHLYEQY
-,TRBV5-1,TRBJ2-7,ASSLSAGGGHEQY
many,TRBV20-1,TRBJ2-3,SARSRGVEAGSQY
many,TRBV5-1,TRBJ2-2,ASRASLSLAGGLTGELF
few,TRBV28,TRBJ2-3,ASRTHRGPTDTQY
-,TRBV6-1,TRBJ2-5,ASSEGVRETQY
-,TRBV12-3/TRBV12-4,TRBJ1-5,ASILEGAGNQPQH
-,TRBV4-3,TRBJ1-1,ASSQESDKFLAEAF
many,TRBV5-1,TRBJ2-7,ASRQTSGRAYEQY
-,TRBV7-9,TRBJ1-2,ASSAGTGGSYT
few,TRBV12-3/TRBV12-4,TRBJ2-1,ASRALAVEQF
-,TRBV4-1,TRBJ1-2,ASSQEWGQGLNGYT
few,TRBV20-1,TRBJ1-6,SAPLDGGRNNSPLH
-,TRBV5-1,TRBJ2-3,ASSLDGSPPDTQY
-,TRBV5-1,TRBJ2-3,ASKAERGGQGADTQY
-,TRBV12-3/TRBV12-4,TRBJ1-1,ASSLFSTGTEAF
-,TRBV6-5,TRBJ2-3,ASSYSTTPYRGKGTDTQY
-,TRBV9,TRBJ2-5,ASSVESEETQY
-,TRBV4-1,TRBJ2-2,ASSHGQVNTGELF
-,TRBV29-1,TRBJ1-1,SVVIWQGDGTEAF
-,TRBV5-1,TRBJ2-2,ASSSKRGRRNTGELF
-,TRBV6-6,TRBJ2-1,ASSTLDFYNEQF
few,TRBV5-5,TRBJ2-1,ASSYDLLGEYNEQF
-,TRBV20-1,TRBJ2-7,SARDRMAPDSYEQY
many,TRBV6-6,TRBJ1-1,ASSYSQGNTEAF
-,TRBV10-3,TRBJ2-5,AISGWDQETQY
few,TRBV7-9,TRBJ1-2,ASSLDRGVR
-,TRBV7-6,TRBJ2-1,ASKPPAEHEQF
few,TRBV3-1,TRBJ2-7,ASSLGTVTSYEQY
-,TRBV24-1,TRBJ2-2,ATAKGTGVTGELF
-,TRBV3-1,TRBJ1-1,ASSQEPGLKAEAF
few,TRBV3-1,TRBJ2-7,ASRGGGRMGEQY
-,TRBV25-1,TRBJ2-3,ASSESSTRRRTDTQY
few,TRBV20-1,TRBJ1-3,SARDWKGTGNTIY
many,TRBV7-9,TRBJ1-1,ASSFTQTTEAF